This T cell receptor beta chain originates from a study of blood T cell repertoires in COVID-19 (dated by TCRdb to the early 2020s). Study-level background: The collaborator samples originated in the United States, Italy and Spain and spanned the acute and convalescent phases of COVID-19. Deeply sampled blood TCRbeta repertoires from subjects exposed to, actively infected with, or recovered from COVID-19 were included in the dataset. The material from the prospective study consisted of cDNA or gDNA derived from T cells, B-cell-depleted T cells, or PBMCs. Where available, HLA class I and class II types were taken from metadata supplied by the sample provider and were not determined by assay-based typing. A de-identified subject ID, COVID-19 status, age in years and sex were almost always included in the sample metadata. The samples were drawn from two sources: the first 160 participants of the ongoing ImmuneRACE study, and 950 to 1,500 subjects contributed by 6 global collaborators. The repertoires were released in a freely available public database intended as a resource for research on the immune response to SARS-CoV-2. Here is what the overall study found, with its caveats: The quantity of clinical and demographic metadata differed by source and by participant and was supplied without curation.

Participants in the prospective study were enrolled through a virtual design, were aged about 18 to 90 years, and lived in fewer than 30 United States geographic areas. In the prospective study, participants were assigned to cohorts based on the clinical history participants reported in a screening survey and a study questionnaire. In the prospective study, whole blood, serum and a nasopharyngeal or oropharyngeal swab were collected from each participant by mobile phlebotomists. Prospective study participants could optionally give additional blood draws and questionnaires over an approximately 2-month period. Prospective study blood samples were shipped either frozen or at room temperature before DNA extraction. As concerns this clone: The specificity of this receptor is unknown. No much larger clone exists at a distance of one base, and base qualities are not known.

V is trimmed back by 2 bases and J by 2 bases, and the junction contains 2 bases that no gene match accounts for. CDR1 and CDR2 were assigned from the germline V gene as SGDLS and YYNGEE. The CDR3 goes from the cysteine to the phenylalanine over 14 residues. The CDR3 DNA has 42 bases and is translated from base 1. TCRbeta CDR3 regions were amplified from genomic DNA by means of the immunoSEQ Assay, a bias-controlled multiplex PCR. In the original analysis: The number of nucleated cells in each sample was estimated from the amplification of reference gene primers within the assay. Sequence reads were collapsed and filtered to measure the absolute abundance of every unique TCRbeta CDR3 rearrangement. For each sample, productive Simpson clonality was calculated by taking the square root of Simpson's diversity index across productive rearrangements. TCRdb mirrors the immuneACCESS table, restricted to in-frame sequences. Some clones are absent from its copies; in checked studies, under half trace to an unresolved V gene, and the reason for the others is unknown. Clone size and the V and J calls come from that table; the DNA yielded D and trimming. Counted in this sample were about 50,000 clones; 78% of them appeared once. The ten largest clones capture 5.5% to 6% of the sample.

The chain is encoded by TRBV9 joined to TRBJ2-7; TRBD1 aligns with 9 central bases. The sample consisted of PBMCs or T cells enriched from blood (not recorded which). The receptor's source is a woman aged 50 to 65 with acute COVID-19. For the CDR3, the sequence is CASSVGTGTYEQYF. In nucleotides, the sequence is TGTGCCAGCAGCGTCGGGACAGGGACCTACGAGCAGTACTTC.